This passage covers 2 T cell receptor beta chains from one sample sequenced in a study of monozygotic twins with inflammatory bowel disease. TCRdb reprocessed the 5' RACE reads and stores each CDR3 protein as one record, lacking DNA. The record lists some 170,000 distinct CDR3 sequences, of which the ten most abundant hold 2.8%. What was sequenced was blood. The receptors come from a human donor with ulcerative colitis or Crohn's disease, or a healthy co-twin of an affected twin (not recorded which).

The J gene is TRBJ2-1, the V gene TRBV14; without DNA, the TCRdb call of TRBD2 cannot be checked. Germline-derived CDR1 and CDR2 are SGHDN and FVKESK. CDR3 length: 16 amino acids. The CDR3: CASSQLAGALDNEQFF.

CDR3 amino acids: CASSSRDSNYEQYF. The chain employs TRBV5-1 and TRBJ2-7; as DNA is missing, the TRBD1 call by TCRdb cannot be tested. Per the germline V gene, CDR1 is SGHRS and CDR2 is YFSETQ. This CDR3 has 14 amino acids.